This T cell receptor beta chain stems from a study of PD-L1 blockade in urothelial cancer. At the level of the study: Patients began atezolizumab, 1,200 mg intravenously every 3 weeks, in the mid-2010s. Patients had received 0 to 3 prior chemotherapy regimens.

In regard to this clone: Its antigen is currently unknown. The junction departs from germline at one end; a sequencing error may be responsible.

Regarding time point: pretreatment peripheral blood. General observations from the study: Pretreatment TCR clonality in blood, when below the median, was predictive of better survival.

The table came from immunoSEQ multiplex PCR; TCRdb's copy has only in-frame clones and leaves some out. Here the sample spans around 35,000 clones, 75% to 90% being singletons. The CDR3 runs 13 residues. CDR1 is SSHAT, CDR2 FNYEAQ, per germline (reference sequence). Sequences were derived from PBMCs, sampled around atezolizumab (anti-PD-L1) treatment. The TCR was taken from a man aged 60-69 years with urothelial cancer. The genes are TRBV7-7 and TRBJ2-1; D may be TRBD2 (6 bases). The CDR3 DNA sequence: TGTGCTAGCAGCTCCCGAGAGGCGGGGGAGCAGTTCTTC. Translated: CASSSREAGEQFF.